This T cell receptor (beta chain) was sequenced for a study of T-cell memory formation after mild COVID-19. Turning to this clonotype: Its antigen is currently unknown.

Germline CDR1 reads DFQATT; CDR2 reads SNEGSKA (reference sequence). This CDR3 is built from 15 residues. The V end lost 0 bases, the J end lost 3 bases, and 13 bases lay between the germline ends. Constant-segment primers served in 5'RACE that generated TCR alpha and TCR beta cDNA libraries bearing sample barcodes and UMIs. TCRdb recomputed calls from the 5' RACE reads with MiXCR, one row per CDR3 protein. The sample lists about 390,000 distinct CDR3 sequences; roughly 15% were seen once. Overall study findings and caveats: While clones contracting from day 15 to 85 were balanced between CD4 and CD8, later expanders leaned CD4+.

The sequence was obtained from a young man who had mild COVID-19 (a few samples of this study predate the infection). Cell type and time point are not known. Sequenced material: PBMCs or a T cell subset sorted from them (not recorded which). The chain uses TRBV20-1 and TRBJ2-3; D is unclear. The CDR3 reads CSARDRTDGTDTQYF. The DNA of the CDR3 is TGCAGTGCTAGAGACAGGACCGACGGGACAGATACGCAGTATTTT.